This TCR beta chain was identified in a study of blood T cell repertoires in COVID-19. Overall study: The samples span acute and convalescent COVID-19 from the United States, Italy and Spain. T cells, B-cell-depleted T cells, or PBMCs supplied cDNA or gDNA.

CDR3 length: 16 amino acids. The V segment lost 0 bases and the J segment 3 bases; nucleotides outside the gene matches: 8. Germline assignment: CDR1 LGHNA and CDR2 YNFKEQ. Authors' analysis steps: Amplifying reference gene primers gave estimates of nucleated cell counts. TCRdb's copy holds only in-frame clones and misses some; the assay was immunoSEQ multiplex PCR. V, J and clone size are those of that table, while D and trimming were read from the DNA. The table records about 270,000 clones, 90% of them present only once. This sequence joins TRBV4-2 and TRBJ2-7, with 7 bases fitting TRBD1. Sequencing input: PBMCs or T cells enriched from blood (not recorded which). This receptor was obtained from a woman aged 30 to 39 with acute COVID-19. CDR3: CASSQDHQDRIYEQYF. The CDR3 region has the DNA TGTGCCAGCAGCCAAGATCACCAGGACAGGATCTACGAGCAGTACTTC.